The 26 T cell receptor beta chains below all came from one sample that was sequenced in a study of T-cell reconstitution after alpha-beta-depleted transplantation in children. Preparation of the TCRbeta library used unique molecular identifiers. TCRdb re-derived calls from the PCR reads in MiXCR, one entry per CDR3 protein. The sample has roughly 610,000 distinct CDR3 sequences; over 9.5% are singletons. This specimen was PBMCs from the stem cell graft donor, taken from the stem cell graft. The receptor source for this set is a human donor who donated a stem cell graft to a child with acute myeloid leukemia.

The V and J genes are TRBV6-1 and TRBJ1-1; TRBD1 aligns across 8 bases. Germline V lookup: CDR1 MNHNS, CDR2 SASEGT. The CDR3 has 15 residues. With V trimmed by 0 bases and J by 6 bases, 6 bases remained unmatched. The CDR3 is CASSEATQGAAEAFF. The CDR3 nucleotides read TGTGCCAGCAGTGAAGCAACGCAGGGGGCCGCTGAAGCTTTCTTT.

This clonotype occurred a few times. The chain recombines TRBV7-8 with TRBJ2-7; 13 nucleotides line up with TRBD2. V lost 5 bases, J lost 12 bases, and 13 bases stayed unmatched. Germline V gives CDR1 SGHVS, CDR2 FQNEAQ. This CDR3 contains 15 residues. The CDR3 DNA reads TGTGCCAGCAGCCAGACTGGACTAGCGGGAGTAGGAGGGTACTTC. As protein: CASSQTGLAGVGGYF.

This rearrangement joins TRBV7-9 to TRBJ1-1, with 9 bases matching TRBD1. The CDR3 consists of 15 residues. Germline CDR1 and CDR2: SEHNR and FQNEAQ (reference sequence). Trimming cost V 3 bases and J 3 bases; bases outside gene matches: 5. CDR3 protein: CASSLTGGKDTEAFF. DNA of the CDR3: TGTGCCAGCAGCTTGACAGGGGGTAAAGACACTGAAGCTTTCTTT. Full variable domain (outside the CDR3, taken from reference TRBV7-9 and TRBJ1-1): DTGVSQNPRHKITKRGQNVTFRCDPISEHNRLYWYRQTLGQGPEFLTYFQNEAQLEKSRLLSDRFSAERPKGSFSTLEIQRTEQGDSAMYLCASSLTGGKDTEAFFGQGTRLTVV.

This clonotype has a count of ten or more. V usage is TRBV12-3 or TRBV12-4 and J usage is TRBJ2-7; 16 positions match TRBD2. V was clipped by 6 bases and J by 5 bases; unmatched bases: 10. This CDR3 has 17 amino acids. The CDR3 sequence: CASSLGLAGGPGDEQYF. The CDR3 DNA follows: TGTGCCAGCAGCCTGGGACTAGCGGGAGGGCCGGGCGACGAGCAGTACTTC.

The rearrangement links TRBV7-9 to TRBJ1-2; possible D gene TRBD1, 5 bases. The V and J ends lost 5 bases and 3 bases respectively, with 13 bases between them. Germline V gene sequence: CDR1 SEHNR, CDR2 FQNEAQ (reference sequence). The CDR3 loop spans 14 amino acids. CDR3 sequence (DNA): TGTGCCAGCAGCGGGGCCAGGCCCCACTATGGCTACACCTTC. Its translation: CASSGARPHYGYTF.

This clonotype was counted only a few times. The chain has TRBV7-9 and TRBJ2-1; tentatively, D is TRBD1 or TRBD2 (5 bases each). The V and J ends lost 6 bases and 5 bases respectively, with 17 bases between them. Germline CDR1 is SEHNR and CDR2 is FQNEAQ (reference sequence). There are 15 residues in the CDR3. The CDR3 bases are TGTGCCAGCAGGTACAGTTCGGGGCTCGACAATGAGCAGTTCTTC. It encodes CASRYSSGLDNEQFF.

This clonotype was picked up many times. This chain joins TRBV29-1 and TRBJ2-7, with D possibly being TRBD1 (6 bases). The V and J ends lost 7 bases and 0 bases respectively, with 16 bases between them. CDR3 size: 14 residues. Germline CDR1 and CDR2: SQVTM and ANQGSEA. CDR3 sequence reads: CSGNRDRISYEQYF. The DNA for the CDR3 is TGCAGCGGCAACAGGGACCGAATCTCCTACGAGCAGTACTTC.

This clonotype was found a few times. CDR3 region: CASISTASRPDTQYF. Written as DNA, the CDR3 is TGTGCCAGCATCTCGACTGCCTCCCGCCCAGATACGCAGTATTTT. The chain carries TRBV6-1 and TRBJ2-3; no reliable D call. CDR1 is MNHNS and CDR2 is SASEGT in the germline V gene. The CDR3 has 15 residues. V dropped 7 bases and J dropped 4 bases, with 18 bases sitting between them.

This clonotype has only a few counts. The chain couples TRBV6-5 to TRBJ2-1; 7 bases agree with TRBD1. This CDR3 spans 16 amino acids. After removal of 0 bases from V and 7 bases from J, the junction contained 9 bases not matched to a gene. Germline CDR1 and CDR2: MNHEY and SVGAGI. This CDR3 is CASSYSIGGTANEQFF. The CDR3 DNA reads TGTGCCAGCAGTTACTCGATAGGGGGCACGGCAAATGAGCAGTTCTTC.

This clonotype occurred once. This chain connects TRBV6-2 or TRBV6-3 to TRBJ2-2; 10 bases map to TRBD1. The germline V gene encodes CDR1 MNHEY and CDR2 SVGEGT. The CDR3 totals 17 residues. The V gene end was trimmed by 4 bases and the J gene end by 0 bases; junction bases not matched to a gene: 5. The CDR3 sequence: CASSSRGQGPNTGELFF. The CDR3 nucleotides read TGTGCCAGCAGTTCCCGGGGACAGGGGCCGAACACCGGGGAGCTGTTTTTT.

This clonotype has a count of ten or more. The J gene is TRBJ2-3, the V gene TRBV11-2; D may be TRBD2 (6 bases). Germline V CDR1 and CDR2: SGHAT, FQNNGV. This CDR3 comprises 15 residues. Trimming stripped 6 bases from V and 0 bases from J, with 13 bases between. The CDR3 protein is CASSQSGRSTDTQYF. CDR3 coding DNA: TGTGCCAGCAGTCAAAGCGGGCGAAGCACAGATACGCAGTATTTT.

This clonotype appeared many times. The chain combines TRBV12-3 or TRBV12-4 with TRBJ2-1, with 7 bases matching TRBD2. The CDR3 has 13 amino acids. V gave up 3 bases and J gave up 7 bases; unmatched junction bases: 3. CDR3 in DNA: TGTGCCAGCAGTTTGGTGGGAGGGAATGAGCAGTTCTTC. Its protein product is CASSLVGGNEQFF.

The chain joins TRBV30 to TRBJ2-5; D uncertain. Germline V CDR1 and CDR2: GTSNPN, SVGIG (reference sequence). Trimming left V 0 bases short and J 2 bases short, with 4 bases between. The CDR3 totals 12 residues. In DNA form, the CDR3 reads TGTGCCTGGAGTGTAGGTCAAGAGACCCAGTACTTC. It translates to CAWSVGQETQYF.

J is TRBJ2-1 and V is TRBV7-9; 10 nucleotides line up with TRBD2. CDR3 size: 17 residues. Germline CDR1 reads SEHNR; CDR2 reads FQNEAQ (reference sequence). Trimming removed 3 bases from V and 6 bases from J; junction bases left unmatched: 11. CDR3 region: CASSFPPLAGVFNEQFF. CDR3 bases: TGTGCCAGCAGCTTTCCCCCTCTAGCGGGAGTTTTCAATGAGCAGTTCTTC. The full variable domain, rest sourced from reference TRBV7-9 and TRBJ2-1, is DTGVSQNPRHKITKRGQNVTFRCDPISEHNRLYWYRQTLGQGPEFLTYFQNEAQLEKSRLLSDRFSAERPKGSFSTLEIQRTEQGDSAMYLCASSFPPLAGVFNEQFFGPGTRLTVL.

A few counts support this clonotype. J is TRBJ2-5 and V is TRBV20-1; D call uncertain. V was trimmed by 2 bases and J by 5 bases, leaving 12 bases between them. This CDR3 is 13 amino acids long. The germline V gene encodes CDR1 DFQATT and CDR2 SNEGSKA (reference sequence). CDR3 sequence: CSARRAIGETQYF. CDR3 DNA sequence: TGCAGTGCTAGAAGGGCGATCGGGGAGACCCAGTACTTC.

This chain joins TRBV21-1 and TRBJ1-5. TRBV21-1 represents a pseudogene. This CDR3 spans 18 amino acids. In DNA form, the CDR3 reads TGTGCCAGCAGCAATCGGTTAGGGTCACAAGATTTCAATCAGCCCCAGCATTTT. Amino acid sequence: CASSNRLGSQDFNQPQHF.

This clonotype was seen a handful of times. In DNA form, the CDR3 reads TGTGCCAGCAGCCCGACTTTTTCCCGGAGCTCTGGAAACACCATATATTTT. Protein product: CASSPTFSRSSGNTIYF. The chain links TRBV7-9 to TRBJ1-3; D unresolved. Trimming removed 5 bases from V and 0 bases from J, with 17 bases in between. The CDR3 totals 17 residues. Per the germline V gene, CDR1 is SEHNR and CDR2 is FQNEAQ (reference sequence).

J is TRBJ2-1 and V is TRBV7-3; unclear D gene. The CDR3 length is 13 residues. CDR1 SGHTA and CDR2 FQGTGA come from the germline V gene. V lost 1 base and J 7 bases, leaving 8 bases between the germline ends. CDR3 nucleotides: TGTGCCAGCAGCTTAAGTACGGTGAATGAGCAGTTCTTC. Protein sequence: CASSLSTVNEQFF.

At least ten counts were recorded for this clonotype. The CDR3 DNA sequence: TGTGCCAGCAGCCGACTAGGGAATGAGCAGTTCTTC. Protein product: CASSRLGNEQFF. The rearrangement uses TRBV12-3 or TRBV12-4 and TRBJ2-1, with D possibly TRBD2 on 6 matching bases. V was shortened by 6 bases and J by 7 bases, with 10 bases between the two germline ends. CDR3 size: 12 residues.

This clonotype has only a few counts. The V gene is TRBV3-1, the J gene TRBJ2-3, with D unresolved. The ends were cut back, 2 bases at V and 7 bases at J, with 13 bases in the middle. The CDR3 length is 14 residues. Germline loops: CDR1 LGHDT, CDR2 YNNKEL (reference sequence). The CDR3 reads CASSQPNDPNTQYF. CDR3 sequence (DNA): TGTGCCAGCAGCCAACCGAACGACCCGAATACGCAGTATTTT.

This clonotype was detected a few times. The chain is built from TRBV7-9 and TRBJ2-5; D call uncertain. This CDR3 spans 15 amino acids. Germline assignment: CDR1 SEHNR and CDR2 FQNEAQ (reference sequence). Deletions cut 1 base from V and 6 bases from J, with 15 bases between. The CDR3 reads CASSLGSSESKTQYF. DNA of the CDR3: TGTGCCAGCAGCTTAGGTTCTTCCGAATCCAAGACCCAGTACTTC.

CDR3 region: CASSIRVMGGYEQYF. The DNA for the CDR3 is TGTGCCAGCAGTATCCGGGTCATGGGGGGCTACGAGCAGTACTTC. This chain connects TRBV12-3 or TRBV12-4 to TRBJ2-7; D perhaps matches TRBD2 (6 bases). Trimming took 5 bases from V and 3 from J, leaving 17 bases between them. CDR3 size: 15 residues.

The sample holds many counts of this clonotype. In DNA form, the CDR3 reads TGTGCCAGCAGTTTACTAGCGGGAGGGAACAATGAGCAGTTCTTC. Translating it yields CASSLLAGGNNEQFF. The J gene is TRBJ2-1, the V gene TRBV12-3 or TRBV12-4, with TRBD2 matching over 12 bases. The CDR3 extends over 15 amino acids. Trimming cost V 2 bases and J 5 bases; bases outside gene matches: 1.

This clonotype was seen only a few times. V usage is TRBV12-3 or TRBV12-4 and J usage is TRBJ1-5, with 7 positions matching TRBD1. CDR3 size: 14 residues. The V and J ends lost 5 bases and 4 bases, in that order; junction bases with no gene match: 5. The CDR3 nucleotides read TGTGCCAGCAGTAACGCACAGGGGAATCAGCCCCAGCATTTT. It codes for CASSNAQGNQPQHF.

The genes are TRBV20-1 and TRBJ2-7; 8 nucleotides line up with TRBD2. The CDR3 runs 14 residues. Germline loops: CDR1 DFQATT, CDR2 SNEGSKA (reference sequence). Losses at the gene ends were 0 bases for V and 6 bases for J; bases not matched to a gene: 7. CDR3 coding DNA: TGCAGTGCTAGAGACGAGCGGGAGAGGGGCGAGCAGTACTTC. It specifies CSARDERERGEQYF.

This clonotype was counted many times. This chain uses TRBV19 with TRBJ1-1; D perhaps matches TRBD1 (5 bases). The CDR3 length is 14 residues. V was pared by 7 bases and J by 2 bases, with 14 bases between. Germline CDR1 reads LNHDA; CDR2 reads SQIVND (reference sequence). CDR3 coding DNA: TGTGCCAGTATTCGACATACAGGCAACACTGAAGCTTTCTTT. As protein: CASIRHTGNTEAFF. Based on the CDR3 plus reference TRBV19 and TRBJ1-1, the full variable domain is DGGITQSPKYLFRKEGQNVTLSCEQNLNHDAMYWYRQDPGQGLRLIYYSQIVNDFQKGDIAEGYSVSREKKESFPLTVTSAQKNPTAFYLCASIRHTGNTEAFFGQGTRLTVV.